Below are 6 T cell receptor beta chains sequenced from a single sample in a study of cytomegalovirus exposure and HLA in healthy donors. The PCR employed 60 Vbeta primers together with 13 Jbeta primers. Clones were sequenced by immunoSEQ multiplex PCR, and TCRdb holds only the in-frame ones, with some missing. The table records 190,000 or so clones, 80% of them present only once. Sequencing was carried out using PBMCs. The receptors derive from a boy under 18 in good health and CMV-seronegative.

V is TRBV7-3 and J is TRBJ2-1; tentatively, D is TRBD1 (7 bases). Trimming pared 1 base from V and 7 bases from J, leaving 14 bases between. From germline, CDR1 is SGHTA and CDR2 FQGTGA. CDR3 length: 15 residues. The CDR3: CASSLNGGQSNEQFF. The CDR3 DNA follows: TGTGCCAGCAGCTTAAACGGGGGACAGTCTAATGAGCAGTTCTTC.

The rearrangement uses TRBV30 and TRBJ1-2; D unclear. Trimming left V 0 bases short and J 7 bases short, with 12 bases between. The CDR3 spans 13 residues. Germline V gene lookup returns CDR1 GTSNPN and CDR2 SVGIG (reference sequence). The CDR3 nucleotides are TGTGCCTGGAGTGTAGGCCTAACGGGTGGCTACACCTTC. This gives the protein CAWSVGLTGGYTF.

This chain uses TRBV29-1 with TRBJ2-4; 7 nucleotides match TRBD2. With V trimmed by 4 bases and J by 13 bases, 16 bases remained unmatched. This CDR3 is built from 14 residues. The V gene's germline CDR1 is SQVTM and CDR2 ANQGSEA. The CDR3 here is CSVGGGGTVGQQYF. Here the CDR3 DNA reads TGCAGCGTTGGCGGGGGAGGGACTGTCGGGCAGCAGTACTTC.

The rearrangement uses TRBV7-9 and TRBJ1-1; D call uncertain. This CDR3 has 14 residues. Trimming pared 0 bases from V and 5 bases from J, leaving 10 bases between. Germline lookup yields CDR1 SEHNR and CDR2 FQNEAQ (reference sequence). The CDR3 sequence: CASSLASSDTEAFF. The CDR3 coding sequence is TGTGCCAGCAGCTTAGCGTCCAGTGATACTGAAGCTTTCTTT.

This clone is a singleton in its sample. The genes are TRBV4-3 and TRBJ1-3, with a weak D call TRBD1 (6 bases). This CDR3 spans 15 amino acids. The germline V and J ends were trimmed by 2 bases and 2 bases, with 10 bases remaining between them. The germline V gene encodes CDR1 LGHNA and CDR2 YSLEER. The CDR3 DNA reads TGCGCCAGCAGCCAATCACAGGGAACTGGAAACACCATATATTTT. Translation: CASSQSQGTGNTIYF.

The V and J genes are TRBV18 and TRBJ1-1, with TRBD1 matching over 9 bases. J was trimmed by 0 bases and V by 6 bases; bases with no gene match: 8. CDR1 KGHSH and CDR2 LQKENI come from the germline V gene. The CDR3 loop spans 16 amino acids. DNA for the CDR3: TGTGCCAGCTCCCCTGGGACAGGGTCGATGAACACTGAAGCTTTCTTT. It translates to CASSPGTGSMNTEAFF.